Listed here are 20 T cell receptor beta chains from one sample, sequenced in a study of early stage breast cancer tumors. Using immunoSEQ multiplex PCR, the repertoire was profiled, and TCRdb retains in-frame clones only, with some absent. The table includes about 72,000 clones, 79% detected once. Sequenced sample: blood. The receptors originated from a person aged 55 to 69 with breast cancer.

This chain connects TRBV19 to TRBJ1-2; possibly TRBD1 for D (5 bases). CDR1 LNHDA and CDR2 SQIVND come from the germline V gene (reference sequence). Trimming took off 8 bases at V and 5 bases at J, with 15 bases between the two ends. The CDR3 has 13 amino acids. For the CDR3, the DNA is TGTGCCAGTCAAAGAGCAGGGCAATATGGCTACACCTTC. Protein: CASQRAGQYGYTF.

CDR3 amino acids: CASSVAQATYYF. In nucleotides, the CDR3 is TGTGCCAGCAGCGTAGCACAGGCTACCTACTACTTC. J is TRBJ2-7 and V is TRBV9; TRBD1 might be the D (5 bases). The ends were cut back, 0 bases at V and 13 bases at J, with 14 bases in the middle. The length of the CDR3 is 12 residues. CDR1 and CDR2 (germline): SGDLS, YYNGEE.

The chain links TRBV19 to TRBJ2-1; 8 nucleotides align to TRBD1. V shed 6 bases and J 6 bases; nucleotides not matched to a gene: 7. Germline lookup yields CDR1 LNHDA and CDR2 SQIVND (reference sequence). This CDR3 region has 14 residues. The DNA for the CDR3 is TGTGCCAGTAGAGGGCAGGGGGCGCGCAATGAGCAGTTCTTC. Protein product: CASRGQGARNEQFF.

The chain has TRBV7-2 and TRBJ1-6; 7 bases fit TRBD1. Per the germline V gene, CDR1 is SGHTA and CDR2 is FQGNSA. The CDR3 runs to 15 residues. The J segment lost 8 bases and the V segment lost 5 bases, leaving 9 bases of the junction unmatched. CDR3 residues: CASSPRRQGHSPLHF. In nucleotides, the CDR3 is TGTGCCAGCAGCCCCCGCCGACAGGGACATTCACCCCTCCACTTT.

The table lists this clone with a few counts. A junction end diverges from the germline sequence, so it may reflect a read error. This rearrangement joins TRBV5-1 to TRBJ2-1, with D unresolved. CDR1 and CDR2 from the germline V gene are SGHRS and YFSETQ. The CDR3 is 13 residues long. Written as DNA, the CDR3 is TGCGCCAGCAGCTTGGAGTCAGGTGGGTTCTCGGTCTTC. As protein: CASSLESGGFSVF.

The chain couples TRBV5-1 to TRBJ2-5, with 7 nucleotides matching TRBD2. Germline V gene data show CDR1 as SGHRS and CDR2 as YFSETQ. With 8 bases clipped from V and 0 bases from J, the junction kept 10 bases outside the gene matches. CDR3 size: 15 residues. The DNA of the CDR3 is TGCGCCAGTACCCGCGGCGGGAGAAACCAAGAGACCCAGTACTTC. It specifies CASTRGGRNQETQYF.

This chain connects TRBV6-6 to TRBJ2-5; D is ambiguous. Germline CDR1 is MNHNY and CDR2 is SVGAGI (reference sequence). The CDR3 has 12 residues. V was trimmed by 6 bases and J by 2 bases, leaving 7 bases between them. The chain's CDR3 is CASSLPQETQYF. The CDR3 DNA reads as TGTGCCAGCAGCTTACCTCAAGAGACCCAGTACTTC.

The chain is built from TRBV6-5 and TRBJ2-5; D possibly matches TRBD1 or TRBD2 (5 bases each). The CDR3 spans 13 residues. Trimming left V 3 bases short and J 2 bases short, with 7 bases between. Germline CDR1 MNHEY, CDR2 SVGAGI. The CDR3 DNA sequence: TGTGCCAGCAGTTATTGGGGGCAAGAGACCCAGTACTTC. This gives the protein CASSYWGQETQYF.

This rearrangement joins TRBV7-3 to TRBJ2-2; D perhaps matches TRBD2 (6 bases). Germline-derived CDR1 and CDR2 are SGHTA and FQGTGA. The CDR3 is made up of 14 amino acids. V was trimmed by 5 bases and J by 5 bases, leaving 12 bases between them. CDR3 bases: TGTGCCAGCAGCAAAATTGGGGGGACCGGGGAGCTGTTTTTT. Its translation is CASSKIGGTGELFF.

This rearrangement joins TRBV7-2 to TRBJ2-5; tentatively, D is TRBD1 (6 bases). Germline V gene data show CDR1 as SGHTA and CDR2 as FQGNSA. The CDR3 is 16 amino acids. Between the trimmed V and J ends, which lost 4 bases and 3 bases, there was a span of 18 bases. The CDR3 is CASSSLTGTTKETQYF. The DNA for the CDR3 is TGTGCCAGCAGCTCCTTGACCGGGACAACAAAAGAGACCCAGTACTTC.

This rearrangement joins TRBV20-1 to TRBJ2-1; D is possibly TRBD2 (5 bases). The CDR3 covers 11 residues. The V end was cut by 5 bases, the J end by 8 bases, with 10 bases between. The germline CDR1 and CDR2 sequences are DFQATT and SNEGSKA (reference sequence). The CDR3 is CSAEHGDEQFF. The CDR3 nucleotides read TGCAGTGCTGAACACGGGGATGAGCAGTTCTTC.

The V and J genes are TRBV10-3 and TRBJ2-3; 9 nucleotides align to TRBD1. This CDR3 is built from 14 residues. J lost 2 bases, V lost 6 bases, and 3 bases had no gene match. The germline V gene has CDR1 ENHRY and CDR2 SYGVKD. This CDR3 reads CAIRRTGVTDTQYF. The DNA for the CDR3 is TGTGCCATCAGGCGGACAGGGGTCACAGATACGCAGTATTTT.

V usage is TRBV5-4 and J usage is TRBJ1-1; 11 bases agree with TRBD1. The germline CDR1 and CDR2 sequences are SGHNT and YYREEE (reference sequence). There are 14 residues in the CDR3. The V segment lost 7 bases and the J segment 7 bases; nucleotides outside the gene matches: 9. CDR3 DNA: TGTGCCAGCCGCCGGGACAGGGGGTACGGTGAAGCTTTCTTT. It translates to CASRRDRGYGEAFF.

This chain links TRBV18 with TRBJ2-1, with 10 positions matching TRBD1. The V segment lost 3 bases and the J segment 4 bases; nucleotides outside the gene matches: 3. The CDR3 has 15 residues. Germline CDR1 KGHSH, CDR2 LQKENI. The chain's CDR3 is CASSPGQGSYNEQFF. The CDR3 nucleotides read TGTGCCAGCTCACCGGGACAGGGGTCTTACAATGAGCAGTTCTTC.

The rearrangement uses TRBV7-3 and TRBJ1-1; tentative D call: TRBD1 (6 bases). V lost 6 bases, J lost 1 base, and 9 bases lay in between. Looked up from germline, CDR1 is SGHTA and CDR2 is FQGTGA. This CDR3 spans 13 amino acids. This chain's CDR3 is CASRPTGNTEAFF. CDR3 nucleotide sequence: TGTGCCAGCAGACCGACAGGGAACACTGAAGCTTTCTTT.

This clone was observed a handful of times. The gene calls are TRBV27 and TRBJ2-7; 10 bases align to TRBD2. Unmatched junction bases numbered 5, after V lost 2 bases and J lost 1 base. CDR1 is MNHEY, CDR2 SMNVEV, per germline (reference sequence). The CDR3 has 16 residues. As DNA, the CDR3 is TGTGCCAGCAGTTTAACTAGCGGGACGGGGTCCTACGAGCAGTACTTC. It yields the protein CASSLTSGTGSYEQYF.

V usage is TRBV19 and J usage is TRBJ2-2; 10 positions match TRBD2. Looked up from germline, CDR1 is LNHDA and CDR2 is SQIVND (reference sequence). The CDR3 extends over 16 amino acids. The V segment lost 6 bases and the J segment 4 bases; nucleotides outside the gene matches: 8. The CDR3 DNA reads as TGTGCCAGTAGCATAAGCGGGGGGGCTGCCACCGGGGAGCTGTTTTTT. Its translation: CASSISGGAATGELFF.

This chain joins TRBV9 and TRBJ2-3; no firm D call. The germline gives CDR1 SGDLS, CDR2 YYNGEE. The CDR3 totals 15 residues. V was cut by 4 bases and J by 4 bases, with 16 bases left in between. Here the CDR3 DNA reads TGTGCCAGCAGCTCCCCCGGAGCCTGGGCAGATACGCAGTATTTT. Protein product: CASSSPGAWADTQYF.

This sequence joins TRBV6-1 and TRBJ2-1, with 10 bases matching TRBD2. With 4 bases clipped from V and 4 bases from J, the junction kept 4 bases outside the gene matches. CDR1 is MNHNS, CDR2 SASEGT, per germline. This CDR3 comprises 15 residues. The CDR3 region has the DNA TGTGCCAGCAGTGCGTTACTAGCGGGGTACAATGAGCAGTTCTTC. Protein sequence: CASSALLAGYNEQFF.

On this clone itself: Other DNA sequences from this sample encode an identical CDR3 as well. The chain employs TRBV2 and TRBJ2-3; D is undetermined. V lost 6 bases and J lost 4, with 5 bases in between. CDR3 length equals 11 residues. CDR1 and CDR2 from the germline V gene are SNHLY and FYNNEI. CDR3: CASSYPDTQYF. CDR3 coding DNA: TGTGCCAGCAGCTATCCAGATACGCAGTATTTT. Full variable domain (missing parts from reference TRBV2 and TRBJ2-3): EPEVTQTPSHQVTQMGQEVILRCVPISNHLYFYWYRQILGQKVEFLVSFYNNEISEKSEIFDDQFSVERPDGSNFTLKIRSTKLEDSAMYFCASSYPDTQYFGPGTRLTVL.